This TCR beta chain was identified during a study of shared clonotypes between healthy human individuals. Repertoires were generated with immunoSEQ multiplex PCR, while TCRdb's copy carries only in-frame clones and drops some. The sample lists approximately 1.4 million clones; approximately 98% were seen once. V was trimmed by 8 bases and J by 1 base, leaving 5 bases between them. The CDR3 loop spans 11 amino acids. Germline V gene sequence: CDR1 SNHLY, CDR2 FYNNEI. Of note for this clone: The target antigen is unknown.

Overall study results and limits: The naive CD4 repertoires of a handful of donors were compared, and roughly 5% of clonotypes were shared.

Sequenced input: naive CD4+ T cells sorted from blood. The subset is: CD45RA+ positively selected. The receptor was derived from a man aged 25-45 years in good health. The V call is TRBV2, the J call TRBJ1-1; no definite D call. CDR3 bases: TGTGCCAGCGGAAAGAACACTGAAGCTTTCTTT. Protein: CASGKNTEAFF. Full variable domain (remainder filled in from reference TRBV2 and TRBJ1-1): EPEVTQTPSHQVTQMGQEVILRCVPISNHLYFYWYRQILGQKVEFLVSFYNNEISEKSEIFDDQFSVERPDGSNFTLKIRSTKLEDSAMYFCASGKNTEAFFGQGTRLTVV.